One sample yielded the 25 T cell receptor beta chains listed below, sequenced in a study of HIV-infected children after antiretroviral therapy interruption. Noted treatment: PENTA 11 planned treatment interruption arm or continuous ART arm. RNA-based 3' RACE libraries used unique molecular identifiers. TCRdb re-analysed the 3' RACE reads in MiXCR, keeping a single row per CDR3 protein. The sample lists around 50,000 distinct CDR3 sequences; 4.3% were seen once. Material: CD45RA+ CD4+ T cells from PBMCs, pooled from several time points, obtained from a donor given antiretroviral therapy, either interrupted or continuous. Subset meaning: naive CD4+ CD45RA+ CD45RO- T cells. The receptors come from a pool of human donors with HIV.

There are many counts of this clonotype. This chain connects TRBV9 to TRBJ2-3, with 7 bases matching TRBD2. CDR1 and CDR2 (germline): SGDLS, YYNGEE. The CDR3 extends over 15 amino acids. After removal of 4 bases from V and 2 bases from J, the junction contained 7 bases not matched to a gene. CDR3 sequence reads: CASSSRLANTDTQYF. CDR3 DNA: TGTGCCAGCAGCTCAAGACTAGCAAACACAGATACGCAGTATTTT.

At least ten counts were recorded for this clonotype. This sequence joins TRBV2 and TRBJ2-7; 7 nucleotides align to TRBD1. The CDR3 extends over 13 amino acids. The germline gives CDR1 SNHLY, CDR2 FYNNEI. V shed 8 bases and J 3 bases; nucleotides not matched to a gene: 7. This CDR3 reads CASQDRASYEQYF. CDR3 nucleotide sequence: TGTGCCAGCCAAGACAGGGCCAGCTACGAGCAGTACTTC. The whole variable domain, filled in from reference TRBV2 and TRBJ2-7, reads EPEVTQTPSHQVTQMGQEVILRCVPISNHLYFYWYRQILGQKVEFLVSFYNNEISEKSEIFDDQFSVERPDGSNFTLKIRSTKLEDSAMYFCASQDRASYEQYFGPGTRLTVT.

This clonotype was recorded at least ten times. V usage is TRBV20-1 and J usage is TRBJ1-2; maybe TRBD1 (5 bases). V shed 3 bases and J shed 4 bases, with 15 bases lying between them. Germline lookup yields CDR1 DFQATT and CDR2 SNEGSKA (reference sequence). The CDR3 is 14 residues long. The CDR3 spells CSASQSSGIYGYTF. The CDR3 region has the DNA TGCAGTGCTAGCCAGTCCTCAGGGATCTATGGCTACACCTTC.

The table lists this clonotype with many counts. The chain has TRBV25-1 and TRBJ1-4; D gene unclear. The germline V gene encodes CDR1 MGHDK and CDR2 SYGVNS. This CDR3 is 13 amino acids long. V lost 5 bases and J 10 bases, leaving 14 bases between the germline ends. Written as DNA, the CDR3 is TGTGCCAGCAGTCTGGCAGGCCAAGGAAAACTGTTTTTT. This gives the protein CASSLAGQGKLFF.

This clonotype was observed many times. This rearrangement joins TRBV30 to TRBJ1-2; D is unclear. Trimming stripped 4 bases from V and 4 bases from J, with 16 bases between. CDR1 and CDR2 from the germline V gene are GTSNPN and SVGIG (reference sequence). This CDR3 has 14 amino acids. Written as DNA, the CDR3 is TGTGCCTGGATTCCGGCCGGAAGGGTCTATGGCTACACCTTC. This codes for CAWIPAGRVYGYTF.

The chain has TRBV28 and TRBJ2-1; maybe TRBD1 (6 bases). Germline CDR1 MDHEN, CDR2 SYDVKM. CDR3 length: 15 residues. V gave up 3 bases and J gave up 3 bases, with 12 bases separating them. The CDR3 DNA follows: TGTGCCAGCAGTTTTACAGGGCGTCTCTACAATGAGCAGTTCTTC. It specifies CASSFTGRLYNEQFF.

The rearrangement uses TRBV24-1 and TRBJ2-2; D unclear. The V gene lost 5 bases and the J gene lost 2 bases, with 5 bases spanning the gap. This CDR3 is built from 13 residues. The germline CDR1 and CDR2 sequences are KGHDR and SFDVKD. The CDR3 region is CATSGINTGELFF. Here the CDR3 DNA reads TGTGCCACCAGTGGTATAAACACCGGGGAGCTGTTTTTT.

There are a few counts of this clonotype. The chain is built from TRBV6-1 and TRBJ1-1; weak D call: TRBD1 (6 bases). Germline CDR1 MNHNS, CDR2 SASEGT. The length of the CDR3 is 15 residues. V lost 2 bases and J 4 bases, leaving 14 bases between the germline ends. The CDR3 region has the DNA TGTGCCAGCAGTGAAATAACTGGGGGGCGCACTGAAGCTTTCTTT. Translating gives CASSEITGGRTEAFF.

This clonotype was detected many times. This sequence joins TRBV23-1 and TRBJ2-7; TRBD1 aligns across 8 bases. TRBV23-1 carries the ORF label, with uncertain function. V lost 2 bases, J lost 0 bases, and 12 bases stayed unmatched. CDR3 length: 18 residues. This CDR3 is CASSQIVRTGRSSYEQYF. The CDR3 coding sequence is TGCGCCAGCAGTCAAATCGTCAGGACAGGGAGGAGCTCCTACGAGCAGTACTTC.

This clonotype was seen repeatedly, ten times or more. The chain recombines TRBV6-5 with TRBJ1-1; D is unclear. The V and J ends lost 5 bases and 0 bases respectively, with 25 bases between them. This CDR3 is built from 19 residues. Per germline, CDR1 MNHEY and CDR2 SVGAGI. CDR3 coding DNA: TGTGCCAGCAGTCCACTGGCAATGAGTTTAGCGGTAGTGAACACTGAAGCTTTCTTT. It yields the protein CASSPLAMSLAVVNTEAFF.

This clonotype was counted ten times or more. The CDR3 loop is CASSLVETQYF. For the CDR3, the DNA is TGTGCCAGCAGCTTAGTGGAGACCCAGTACTTC. This chain connects TRBV7-9 to TRBJ2-5; no definite D call. Germline-derived CDR1 and CDR2 are SEHNR and FQNEAQ (reference sequence). The CDR3 covers 11 residues. With 1 base removed from V and 5 bases from J, the gap between germline ends came to 2 bases. Drawing the rest from reference TRBV7-9 and TRBJ2-5, the complete variable domain is DTGVSQNPRHKITKRGQNVTFRCDPISEHNRLYWYRQTLGQGPEFLTYFQNEAQLEKSRLLSDRFSAERPKGSFSTLEIQRTEQGDSAMYLCASSLVETQYFGPGTRLLVL.

This clonotype occurred many times. The gene calls are TRBV7-2 and TRBJ1-1, with D perhaps matching TRBD1 (6 bases). Per germline, CDR1 SGHTA and CDR2 FQGNSA. This CDR3 is built from 14 residues. V gave up 4 bases and J gave up 4 bases, with 13 bases separating them. The CDR3 region is CASSSGTWGTEAFF. The CDR3 DNA reads as TGTGCCAGCAGCTCCGGGACATGGGGCACTGAAGCTTTCTTT.

The sample holds many counts of this clonotype. DNA for the CDR3: TGTGCCAGCAGACCTGCTACCGGGCCACACTACGAGCAGTACTTC. It specifies CASRPATGPHYEQYF. The chain carries TRBV12-3 or TRBV12-4 and TRBJ2-7; no definite D call. V dropped 6 bases and J dropped 3 bases, with 18 bases sitting between them. The CDR3 spans 15 residues.

This clonotype was seen ten or more times. The genes are TRBV11-3 and TRBJ1-1, with no clear D. The CDR3 covers 14 residues. Germline V gives CDR1 SGHNT, CDR2 YENEEA. The V end was cut by 1 base, the J end by 1 base, with 7 bases between. The CDR3 nucleotides read TGTGCCAGCAGCTTAGGTCTGGCGAACACTGAAGCTTTCTTT. Translation: CASSLGLANTEAFF.

This clonotype was seen ten or more times. J is TRBJ1-1 and V is TRBV10-3, with 7 bases aligning to TRBD1. The CDR3 is 14 amino acids. Germline values: CDR1 ENHRY, CDR2 SYGVKD. V shed 6 bases, J shed 4 bases, and the junction held 8 bases outside the gene matches. DNA for the CDR3: TGTGCCATCAGGGACGGGCAGGGGGGCACTGAAGCTTTCTTT. It yields the protein CAIRDGQGGTEAFF.

In its sample, this clonotype was seen many times. J is TRBJ1-1 and V is TRBV12-3 or TRBV12-4, with TRBD1 as a possible D gene (5 bases). The CDR3 loop spans 13 amino acids. V was pared by 5 bases and J by 6 bases, with 13 bases between. The chain's CDR3 is CASSLPVGAEAFF. The CDR3 DNA reads as TGTGCCAGCAGTCTACCGGTGGGGGCTGAAGCTTTCTTT.

This clonotype has a count of ten or more. V usage is TRBV2 and J usage is TRBJ1-6; D perhaps matches TRBD1 (5 bases). The CDR3 extends over 13 amino acids. V was pared by 5 bases and J by 10 bases, with 12 bases between. Germline V CDR1 and CDR2: SNHLY, FYNNEI. CDR3 in DNA: TGTGCCAGCAGTCGCACCGGGGACTCACCCCTCCACTTT. Protein sequence: CASSRTGDSPLHF.

The sample holds many counts of this clonotype. V is TRBV2 and J is TRBJ2-7; weak D call: TRBD1 (6 bases). Trimming removed 8 bases at V and 4 bases at J, with 15 bases between. CDR1 SNHLY and CDR2 FYNNEI come from the germline V gene. The CDR3 covers 13 residues. The CDR3 loop is CASRKGDPYEQYF. The CDR3 region has the DNA TGTGCCAGCCGAAAGGGGGACCCTTACGAGCAGTACTTC.

The chain carries TRBV12-3 or TRBV12-4 and TRBJ1-2, with 8 bases fitting TRBD1. The CDR3 runs to 13 residues. V dropped 6 bases and J dropped 8; count of bases not matched to a gene: 8. DNA for the CDR3: TGTGCCAGCAGCCCCGACAGGGGAGGGGGCTACACCTTC. It codes for CASSPDRGGGYTF.

This clonotype was found many times. This chain uses TRBV6-2 or TRBV6-3 with TRBJ1-2; D gene unclear. CDR1 is MNHEY and CDR2 is SVGEGT in the germline V gene. CDR3 size: 13 residues. Trimming took 6 bases from V and 3 from J, leaving 11 bases between them. The CDR3 bases are TGTGCCAGCAGCCCCGAAGGCTACTATGGCTACACCTTC. Amino acid sequence: CASSPEGYYGYTF.

The table lists this clonotype with many counts. V gene TRBV2 combines with J gene TRBJ2-7; the D gene could be TRBD1 or TRBD2 (5 bases each). The germline V gene encodes CDR1 SNHLY and CDR2 FYNNEI. V was pared by 10 bases and J by 1 base, with 17 bases between. The CDR3 has 14 residues. CDR3 sequence: CATDRDGRSYEQYF. As DNA, the CDR3 is TGTGCCACCGACCGGGACGGAAGGTCCTACGAGCAGTACTTC.

This clonotype was seen at least ten times. V and J are TRBV12-3 or TRBV12-4 and TRBJ1-2; D not resolved. With 3 bases removed from V and 4 bases from J, the gap between germline ends came to 9 bases. This CDR3 comprises 13 residues. CDR3 nucleotides: TGTGCCAGCAGTTTCGGCAGCCTCTATGGCTACACCTTC. Translation gives CASSFGSLYGYTF.

This clonotype was picked up a small number of times. The chain is built from TRBV30 and TRBJ2-3; no firm D call. Trimming pared 2 bases from V and 4 bases from J, leaving 4 bases between. The CDR3 extends over 11 amino acids. CDR1 is GTSNPN and CDR2 is SVGIG in the germline V gene (reference sequence). Here the CDR3 reads CAWSYADTQYF. DNA for the CDR3: TGTGCCTGGAGTTACGCAGATACGCAGTATTTT. The variable domain in full, completed from reference TRBV30 and TRBJ2-3, reads SQTIHQWPATLVQPVGSPLSLECTVEGTSNPNLYWYRQAAGRGLQLLFYSVGIGQISSEVPQNLSASRPQDRQFILSSKKLLLSDSGFYLCAWSYADTQYFGPGTRLTVL.

This clonotype has a count of ten or more. This chain links TRBV30 with TRBJ1-2; D not resolved. V dropped 3 bases and J dropped 7 bases, with 27 bases sitting between them. There are 17 residues in the CDR3. Germline assignment: CDR1 GTSNPN and CDR2 SVGIG (reference sequence). The CDR3 protein is CAWRMLGSAHQQRGYTF. CDR3 nucleotides: TGTGCCTGGAGGATGTTGGGCTCGGCTCACCAACAGCGTGGCTACACCTTC.

This clonotype was observed at least ten times. V gene TRBV7-2 combines with J gene TRBJ1-6; D ambiguous. The CDR3 has 19 residues. Trimming stripped 4 bases from V and 6 bases from J, with 25 bases between. Germline loops: CDR1 SGHTA, CDR2 FQGNSA. The CDR3 reads CASSSRTGRVSLSNSPLHF. The CDR3 DNA follows: TGTGCCAGCAGCTCCCGAACGGGGAGAGTTTCTTTGAGTAATTCACCCCTCCACTTT.